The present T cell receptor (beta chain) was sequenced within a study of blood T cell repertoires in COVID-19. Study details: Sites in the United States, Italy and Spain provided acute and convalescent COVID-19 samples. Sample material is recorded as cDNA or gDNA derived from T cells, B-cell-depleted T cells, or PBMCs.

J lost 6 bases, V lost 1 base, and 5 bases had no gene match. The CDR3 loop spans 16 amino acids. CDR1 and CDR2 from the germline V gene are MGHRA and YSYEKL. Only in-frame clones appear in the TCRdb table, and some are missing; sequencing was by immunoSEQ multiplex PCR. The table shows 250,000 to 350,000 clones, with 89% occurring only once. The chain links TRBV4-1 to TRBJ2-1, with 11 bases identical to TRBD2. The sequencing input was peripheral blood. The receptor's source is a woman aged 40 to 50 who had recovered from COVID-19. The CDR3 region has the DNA TGCGCCAGCAGCCAAGTACTAGCGGGAGCTGGCAATGAGCAGTTCTTC. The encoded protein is CASSQVLAGAGNEQFF.